This T cell receptor (beta chain) originates from a study of shared clonotypes between healthy human individuals. Study-wide findings and caveats: The four-donor shared clonotypes exceeded non-shared clonotypes in generation probability, with non-shared ones scoring lower.

Comment on this clone: Its antigen is as yet unknown.

The table came from immunoSEQ multiplex PCR; TCRdb's copy has only in-frame clones and leaves some out. Seen here are a few million clones, 90% to 95% observed once, and the top ten hold around 0.14%. Sequencing was performed on naive CD4+ T cells sorted from blood. Subset specified: CD45RA+ positively selected. The TCR sequence derives from a man in his late teens or twenties in good health.

CDR3 protein: CASAEGDTGELFF. The CDR3 DNA reads as TGTGCTAGCGCTGAAGGCGACACCGGGGAGCTGTTTTTT. This chain links TRBV7-7 with TRBJ2-2; perhaps TRBD2 as D (5 bases). The CDR3 runs to 13 residues. Germline V gene lookup returns CDR1 SSHAT and CDR2 FNYEAQ (reference sequence). The full variable domain, in which reference TRBV7-7 and TRBJ2-2 provide the parts outside the CDR3, is GAGVSQSPRYKVTKRGQDVTLRCDPISSHATLYWYQQALGQGPEFLTYFNYEAQPDKSGLPSDRFSAERPEGSISTLTIQRTEQRDSAMYRCASAEGDTGELFFGEGSRLTVL.